This passage covers 26 T cell receptor beta chains from one sample sequenced in a study of prognosis after radiotherapy for stage I lung cancer. Two-round multiplex PCR on genomic DNA was the method by which TCR beta CDR3 was amplified. First-round PCR used primers specific to each TRBV and TRBJ gene. TCRdb called the multiplex PCR reads again in MiXCR, with one record for every CDR3 protein. The table has tens of thousands of distinct CDR3 sequences, more than 40% seen once; the top ten hold 25% to 40%. Sequenced here: PBMCs, sampled before or after stereotactic body radiation therapy (not recorded which). These receptors were collected from a donor at least 50 years old with non-small cell lung cancer.

This clonotype is a singleton in its sample. A far larger clone is off by one base, so a read error is likely. This rearrangement joins TRBV6-8 to TRBJ1-2, with D maybe TRBD1 (5 bases). CDR3 length equals 12 residues. V was cut by 8 bases and J by 8 bases, with 15 bases left in between. Germline CDR1 is MNHGY and CDR2 is SAAAGT. The CDR3 DNA is TGTGCCAGCGAGGGGACCGCGGAGGGCTACACCTTC. It translates to CASEGTAEGYTF.

The chain is built from TRBV6-1 and TRBJ2-7, with 8 bases that match TRBD2. The junction had 12 bases not matched to a gene; V was cut back by 5 bases and J by 6 bases. Per the germline V gene, CDR1 is MNHNS and CDR2 is SASEGT. The CDR3 contains 15 residues. CDR3 bases: TGTGCCAGCAGTCATACCGGGACTAGAGGGCCCGAGCAGTACTTC. Amino acids: CASSHTGTRGPEQYF.

At least ten counts were recorded for this clonotype. The DNA for the CDR3 is TGCAGTGCTAGAGATTCTAGCGGGAGCGCATACAATGAGCAGTTCTTC. Protein product: CSARDSSGSAYNEQFF. This chain uses TRBV20-1 with TRBJ2-1; 10 nucleotides line up with TRBD2. Trimming cost V 0 bases and J 4 bases; bases outside gene matches: 6. The CDR3 is made up of 16 amino acids. Germline CDR1 reads DFQATT; CDR2 reads SNEGSKA (reference sequence).

V usage is TRBV7-6 and J usage is TRBJ1-6, with 9 positions matching TRBD1. Germline values: CDR1 SGHVS, CDR2 FNYEAQ. The CDR3 has 12 amino acids. Trimming at V came to 8 bases and at J to 10 bases, leaving 3 bases not matched to a gene. The CDR3 region is CASRQGDSPLHF. For the CDR3, the DNA is TGTGCCAGCCGACAGGGGGACTCACCCCTCCACTTT.

By sample share, this clonotype is medium-sized (0.01 to 0.1%). This chain connects TRBV27 to TRBJ2-7; 10 nucleotides align to TRBD2. From germline, CDR1 is MNHEY and CDR2 SMNVEV (reference sequence). V lost 6 bases, J lost 5 bases, and 1 base stayed unmatched. This CDR3 has 12 residues. The CDR3: CASRAGGHEQYF. CDR3 coding DNA: TGTGCCAGCAGAGCGGGAGGGCACGAGCAGTACTTC.

This clonotype was counted many times. The J gene is TRBJ1-6, the V gene TRBV5-4; maybe TRBD1 (6 bases). CDR1 SGHNT and CDR2 YYREEE come from the germline V gene (reference sequence). Trimming left V 0 bases short and J 11 bases short, with 12 bases between. The CDR3 length is 14 residues. CDR3 protein: CASSLEFKGAPLHF. DNA for the CDR3: TGTGCCAGCAGCTTGGAGTTTAAGGGGGCACCCCTCCACTTT. The full variable domain, in which reference TRBV5-4 and TRBJ1-6 provide the parts outside the CDR3, is ETGVTQSPTHLIKTRGQQVTLRCSSQSGHNTVSWYQQALGQGPQFIFQYYREEENGRGNFPPRFSGLQFPNYSSELNVNALELDDSALYLCASSLEFKGAPLHFGNGTRLTVT.

At least ten counts were recorded for this clonotype. The J gene is TRBJ2-5, the V gene TRBV2, with 8 bases fitting TRBD2. The germline V gene encodes CDR1 SNHLY and CDR2 FYNNEI. There are 13 residues in the CDR3. Trimming at V came to 4 bases and at J to 3 bases, leaving 1 base not matched to a gene. CDR3 sequence (DNA): TGTGCCAGCAGTGGACTAGCGAAAGAGACCCAGTACTTC. Translated: CASSGLAKETQYF.

This clonotype showed up many times. The CDR3 coding sequence is TGTGCCAGCACCACGCAGGGTGGTACTGAAGCTTTCTTT. Protein sequence: CASTTQGGTEAFF. V is TRBV6-1 and J is TRBJ1-1; D is possibly TRBD1 (5 bases). CDR1 is MNHNS, CDR2 SASEGT, per germline. The germline V and J ends were trimmed by 7 bases and 5 bases, with 14 bases remaining between them. The CDR3 sequence is 13 residues long.

There are many counts of this clonotype. The chain combines TRBV20-1 with TRBJ2-5; possible D gene TRBD2, 6 bases. Deletions cut 2 bases from V and 3 bases from J, with 10 bases between. The CDR3 has 13 residues. In germline, CDR1 is DFQATT, CDR2 SNEGSKA (reference sequence). Written as DNA, the CDR3 is TGCAGTGCTAGACGGGACTTAAAAGAGACCCAGTACTTC. This gives the protein CSARRDLKETQYF.

Turning to this clonotype: The junction departs from the called germline gene at one end, perhaps through a read error. V and J are TRBV6-2 or TRBV6-3 and TRBJ2-2; 9 bases agree with TRBD1. Looked up from germline, CDR1 is MNHEY and CDR2 is SVGEGT. The CDR3 length is 15 residues. CDR3 nucleotides: TGTGCCAGCATTACCGGGACAGGGCACACCGTGGAGCTGTTTTTT. The encoded protein is CASITGTGHTVELFF.

About this clonotype itself: A far larger clone differs by one base, so this is likely a read error. The V and J genes are TRBV6-9 and TRBJ2-1; 7 bases are shared with TRBD2. This CDR3 contains 15 residues. Per germline, CDR1 MNHGY and CDR2 SVAAGI. Trimming at V came to 4 bases and at J to 4 bases, leaving 7 bases not matched to a gene. CDR3 region: CASSLRSSGYNEQFF. The CDR3 DNA is TGTGCCAGCAGTTTAAGAAGTAGCGGGTACAATGAGCAGTTCTTC.

This clonotype was observed at least ten times. J is TRBJ2-2 and V is TRBV9; the match to TRBD2 covers 13 bases. With V trimmed by 4 bases and J by 5 bases, 5 bases remained unmatched. Germline lookup yields CDR1 SGDLS and CDR2 YYNGEE. The CDR3 is made up of 16 amino acids. CDR3 protein: CASSLGTSGKTGELFF. The CDR3 nucleotides read TGTGCCAGCAGCCTCGGGACTAGCGGGAAGACCGGGGAGCTGTTTTTT.

Concerning this clonotype: The junction shows a germline mismatch at one end, possibly a read error. The CDR3 reads CSSSFYSTGELFF. DNA of the CDR3: TGTTCCAGCAGTTTCTACTCGACCGGGGAGCTTTTTTTT. J is TRBJ2-2 and V is TRBV28, with a tentative D call TRBD2 (5 bases). The CDR3 extends over 13 amino acids. CDR1 is MDHEN, CDR2 SYDVKM, per germline.

Comments on this clonotype: Sequence at one end of the junction differs from germline and may be a read error. The chain uses TRBV6-9 and TRBJ1-2; D is possibly TRBD1 (6 bases). The CDR3 covers 13 residues. From germline, CDR1 is MNHGY and CDR2 SVAAGI. In DNA, the CDR3 is TGCGCCAGCAGTTTATCAGGGGCAGAGGTCTACACCTTC. Translating it yields CASSLSGAEVYTF.

The V and J genes are TRBV6-5 and TRBJ2-1; tentatively, D is TRBD1 (6 bases). Germline CDR1 reads MNHEY; CDR2 reads SVGAGI. V was pared by 0 bases and J by 9 bases, with 18 bases between. This CDR3 is 16 amino acids long. The CDR3, as DNA: TGTGCCAGCAGTTACTCCAGGGGTCTGGTTCGGGGTGAGCAGTTCTTC. Its translation: CASSYSRGLVRGEQFF.

This clonotype was seen ten or more times. V is TRBV19 and J is TRBJ2-7, with D perhaps TRBD2 (6 bases). Trimming left V 3 bases short and J 2 bases short, with 17 bases between. Germline values: CDR1 LNHDA, CDR2 SQIVND (reference sequence). This CDR3 is built from 16 residues. CDR3 amino acids: CASSMAGRGSTYEQYF. As DNA, the CDR3 is TGTGCCAGTAGTATGGCGGGGCGGGGCTCGACCTACGAGCAGTACTTC.

This clonotype has at least ten counts. The chain is built from TRBV28 and TRBJ2-5; 14 nucleotides agree with TRBD2. The ends lost 7 bases at V and 4 bases at J; junction bases unmatched: 5. The germline V gene has CDR1 MDHEN and CDR2 SYDVKM. The CDR3 is 15 amino acids. CDR3: CASMGTSGRGETQYF. The CDR3 nucleotides read TGTGCCAGCATGGGGACTAGCGGGAGAGGAGAGACCCAGTACTTC.

This clonotype came up once. The V call is TRBV20-1, the J call TRBJ2-4; D is perhaps TRBD2 (5 bases). The CDR3 is made up of 12 amino acids. With 1 base removed from V and 6 bases from J, the gap between germline ends came to 7 bases. Per the germline V gene, CDR1 is DFQATT and CDR2 is SNEGSKA (reference sequence). In nucleotides, the CDR3 is TGCAGTGCTAGAGCCGCGGGAAACATTCAGTACTTC. It is translated as CSARAAGNIQYF.

This clonotype was seen only a few times. This chain uses TRBV5-4 with TRBJ2-3; D remains unclear. Deletions cut 7 bases from V and 6 bases from J, with 9 bases between. This CDR3 spans 11 amino acids. Germline CDR1 reads SGHNT; CDR2 reads YYREEE (reference sequence). In DNA form, the CDR3 reads TGTGCCAGCTGGGCTGGCGATACGCAGTATTTT. It yields the protein CASWAGDTQYF. The full variable domain, rest sourced from reference TRBV5-4 and TRBJ2-3, is ETGVTQSPTHLIKTRGQQVTLRCSSQSGHNTVSWYQQALGQGPQFIFQYYREEENGRGNFPPRFSGLQFPNYSSELNVNALELDDSALYLCASWAGDTQYFGPGTRLTVL.

This clonotype was found many times. This rearrangement joins TRBV24-1 to TRBJ1-4, with TRBD1 matching 9 bases. CDR3 length: 14 residues. V was clipped by 4 bases and J by 7 bases; unmatched bases: 3. Germline values: CDR1 KGHDR, CDR2 SFDVKD. The CDR3 is CATSEGQGSEKLFF. The CDR3 nucleotides are TGTGCCACCAGTGAGGGACAGGGTTCTGAAAAACTGTTTTTT.

The chain carries TRBV4-3 and TRBJ1-3; D gene unclear. Trimming removed 1 base from V and 3 bases from J, with 10 bases in between. Germline CDR1 reads LGHNA; CDR2 reads YSLEER. This CDR3 region has 15 residues. The CDR3 nucleotides are TGCGCCAGCAGCCAAGGTCTACAAGTTGGAAACACCATATATTTT. Its translation: CASSQGLQVGNTIYF.

This clonotype was detected ten times or more. V is TRBV6-5 and J is TRBJ1-1; TRBD1 matches at 8 bases. The CDR3 has 15 amino acids. V shed 2 bases, J shed 4 bases, and the junction held 6 bases outside the gene matches. The V gene's germline CDR1 is MNHEY and CDR2 SVGAGI. The chain's CDR3 is CASSYEGQGTTEAFF. The CDR3 bases are TGTGCCAGCAGTTACGAAGGACAGGGTACCACTGAAGCTTTCTTT.

Only one count was recorded for this clonotype. This chain links TRBV12-3 or TRBV12-4 with TRBJ1-2, with 7 bases identical to TRBD1. The CDR3 is 14 residues long. The V gene end was trimmed by 3 bases and the J gene end by 4 bases; junction bases not matched to a gene: 5. The chain's CDR3 is CASSFRQGGYGYTF. DNA of the CDR3: TGTGCCAGCAGTTTCAGACAGGGCGGCTATGGCTACACCTTC.

On this clonotype itself: The likely explanation is a read error, given a far larger clone one base away. In DNA form, the CDR3 reads TGTGCCAGCAGTTACGGTCAGAGGGCCTACGAGCAGTACTTC. Encoded protein: CASSYGQRAYEQYF. The chain is built from TRBV6-9 and TRBJ2-7, with TRBD2 as a possible D gene (5 bases). The CDR3 length is 14 residues. Germline loops: CDR1 MNHGY, CDR2 SVAAGI. Trimming took off 3 bases at V and 2 bases at J, with 11 bases between the two ends.

The gene calls are TRBV28 and TRBJ2-3, with D possibly being TRBD2 (6 bases). The CDR3 is made up of 15 amino acids. The V gene lost 7 bases and the J gene lost 2 bases, with 16 bases spanning the gap. The germline CDR1 and CDR2 sequences are MDHEN and SYDVKM. Here the CDR3 DNA reads TGTGCCAGCAATTCTCTAGCGACTATCACAGATACGCAGTATTTT. As protein: CASNSLATITDTQYF.

As concerns this clonotype: Germline and junction disagree at one end, which may indicate a read error. The V gene is TRBV11-3, the J gene TRBJ2-3, with D possibly being TRBD1 (7 bases). Germline-derived CDR1 and CDR2 are SGHNT and YENEEA. The CDR3 contains 17 residues. CDR3 protein: CASIFQGGASVTYTQYF. DNA of the CDR3: TGTGCCAGCATCTTTCAGGGGGGTGCTAGCGTCACATATACGCAGTATTTT.